This T cell receptor beta chain was found in a study of blood T cell repertoires in COVID-19. Whole-study context: The samples span acute and convalescent COVID-19 from the United States, Italy and Spain. PBMCs, B-cell-depleted T cells, or T cells provided the cDNA or gDNA that made up the material.

Germline CDR1 is LNHDA and CDR2 is SQIVND (reference sequence). The V and J ends lost 0 bases and 11 bases, in that order; junction bases with no gene match: 6. The CDR3 consists of 14 residues. Per the authors' pipeline: Amplification from reference gene primers served as the basis for estimated nucleated cell counts. Profiled with immunoSEQ multiplex PCR; TCRdb holds only in-frame clones, not every one. V and J calls and clone size are copied from that table; D and trimming were computed from the DNA. The sample records more than 400,000 clones, roughly 85% being singletons. The sequenced material came from peripheral blood. V is TRBV19 and J is TRBJ2-1; TRBD2 aligns across 8 bases. The source of this sequence is a human donor in a cohort sampled during active COVID-19. The CDR3 here is CASSIDSGLAQQFF. The CDR3 DNA reads TGTGCCAGTAGTATAGATAGTGGACTAGCACAGCAGTTCTTC.